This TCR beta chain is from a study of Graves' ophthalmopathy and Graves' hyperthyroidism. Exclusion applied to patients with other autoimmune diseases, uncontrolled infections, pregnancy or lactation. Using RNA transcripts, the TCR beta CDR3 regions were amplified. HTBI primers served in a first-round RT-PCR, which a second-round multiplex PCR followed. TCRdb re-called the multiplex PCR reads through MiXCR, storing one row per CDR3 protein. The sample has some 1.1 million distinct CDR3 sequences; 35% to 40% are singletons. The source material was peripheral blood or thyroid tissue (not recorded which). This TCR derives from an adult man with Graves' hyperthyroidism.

The CDR3: CASGRAGVWYEQYF. The CDR3, as DNA: TGTGCCAGCGGTAGAGCGGGAGTGTGGTACGAGCAGTACTTC. The rearrangement joins TRBV6-7 to TRBJ2-7, with 8 positions matching TRBD2. TRBV6-7 is identified as an open reading frame with a role that is uncertain. The V gene end was trimmed by 8 bases and the J gene end by 4 bases; junction bases not matched to a gene: 10. The CDR3 consists of 14 residues.